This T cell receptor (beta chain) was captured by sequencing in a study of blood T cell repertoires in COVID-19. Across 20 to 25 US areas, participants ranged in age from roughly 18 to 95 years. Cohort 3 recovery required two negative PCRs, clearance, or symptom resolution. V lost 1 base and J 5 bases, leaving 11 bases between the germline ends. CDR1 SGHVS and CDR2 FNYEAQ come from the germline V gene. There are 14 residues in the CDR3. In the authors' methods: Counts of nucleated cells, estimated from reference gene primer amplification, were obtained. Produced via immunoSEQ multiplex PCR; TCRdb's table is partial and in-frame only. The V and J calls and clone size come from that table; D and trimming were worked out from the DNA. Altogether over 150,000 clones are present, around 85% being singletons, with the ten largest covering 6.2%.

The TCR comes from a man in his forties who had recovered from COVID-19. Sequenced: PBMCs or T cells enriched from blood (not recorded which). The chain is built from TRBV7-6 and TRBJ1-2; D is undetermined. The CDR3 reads CASSLGTDEYGYTF. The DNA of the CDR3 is TGTGCCAGCAGCTTAGGAACAGACGAATATGGCTACACCTTC. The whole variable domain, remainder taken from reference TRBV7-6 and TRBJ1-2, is GAGVSQSPRYKVTKRGQDVALRCDPISGHVSLYWYRQALGQGPEFLTYFNYEAQQDKSGLPNDRFSAERPEGSISTLTIQRTEQRDSAMYRCASSLGTDEYGYTFGSGTRLTVV.